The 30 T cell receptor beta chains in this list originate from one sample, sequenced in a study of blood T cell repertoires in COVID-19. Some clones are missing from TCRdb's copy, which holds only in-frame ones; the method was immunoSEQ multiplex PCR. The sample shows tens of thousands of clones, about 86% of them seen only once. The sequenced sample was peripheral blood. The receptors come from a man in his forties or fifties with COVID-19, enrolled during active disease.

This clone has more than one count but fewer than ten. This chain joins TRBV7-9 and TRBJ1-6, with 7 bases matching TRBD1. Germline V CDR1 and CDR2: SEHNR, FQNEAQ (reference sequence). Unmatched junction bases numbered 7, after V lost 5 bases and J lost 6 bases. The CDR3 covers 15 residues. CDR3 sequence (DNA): TGTGCCAGCAGCGTGGCGGGACAGATTAATTCACCCCTCCACTTT. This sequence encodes CASSVAGQINSPLHF.

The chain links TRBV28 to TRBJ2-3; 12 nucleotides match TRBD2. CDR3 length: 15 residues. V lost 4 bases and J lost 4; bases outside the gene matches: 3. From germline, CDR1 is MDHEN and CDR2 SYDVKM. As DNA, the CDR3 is TGTGCCAGCAGTTCCCTAGCGGGGGGGGCAGATACGCAGTATTTT. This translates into CASSSLAGGADTQYF.

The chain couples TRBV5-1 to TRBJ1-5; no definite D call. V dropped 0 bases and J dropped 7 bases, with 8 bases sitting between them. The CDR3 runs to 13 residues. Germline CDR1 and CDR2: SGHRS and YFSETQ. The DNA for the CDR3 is TGCGCCAGCAGCTTGGAAGGAGGCCAGCCCCAGCATTTT. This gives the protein CASSLEGGQPQHF. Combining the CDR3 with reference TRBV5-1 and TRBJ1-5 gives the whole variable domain KAGVTQTPRYLIKTRGQQVTLSCSPISGHRSVSWYQQTPGQGLQFLFEYFSETQRNKGNFPGRFSGRQFSNSRSEMNVSTLELGDSALYLCASSLEGGQPQHFGDGTRLSIL.

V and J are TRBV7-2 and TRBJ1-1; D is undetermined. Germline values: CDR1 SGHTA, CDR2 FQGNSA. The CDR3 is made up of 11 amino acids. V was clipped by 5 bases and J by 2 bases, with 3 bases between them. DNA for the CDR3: TGTGCCAGCAGCCATAACACTGAAGCTTTCTTT. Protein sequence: CASSHNTEAFF.

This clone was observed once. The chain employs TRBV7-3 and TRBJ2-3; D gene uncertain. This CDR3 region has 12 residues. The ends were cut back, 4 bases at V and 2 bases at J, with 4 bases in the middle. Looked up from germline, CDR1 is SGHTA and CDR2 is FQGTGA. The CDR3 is CASSSSTDTQYF. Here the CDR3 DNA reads TGTGCCAGCAGCTCATCCACAGATACGCAGTATTTT.

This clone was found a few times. CDR3 sequence reads: CASSYSISGNTIYF. CDR3 bases: TGCGCCAGCAGCTACAGCATCTCAGGAAACACCATATATTTT. V usage is TRBV5-1 and J usage is TRBJ1-3, with unresolved D. Germline CDR1 is SGHRS and CDR2 is YFSETQ. V shed 3 bases and J shed 4 bases, with 11 bases lying between them. The CDR3 loop spans 14 amino acids.

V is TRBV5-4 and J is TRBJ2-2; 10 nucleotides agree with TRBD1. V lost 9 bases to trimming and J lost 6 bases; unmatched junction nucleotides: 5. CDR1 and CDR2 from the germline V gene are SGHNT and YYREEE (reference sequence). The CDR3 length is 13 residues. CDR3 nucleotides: TGTGCCACCGGGACAGGGGTGCCCGGGGAGCTGTTTTTT. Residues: CATGTGVPGELFF.

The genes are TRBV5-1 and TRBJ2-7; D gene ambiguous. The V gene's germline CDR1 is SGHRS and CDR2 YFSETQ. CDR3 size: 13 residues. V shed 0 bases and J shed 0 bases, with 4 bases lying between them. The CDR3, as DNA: TGCGCCAGCAGCTTGGACTTCTCCTACGAGCAGTACTTC. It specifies CASSLDFSYEQYF.

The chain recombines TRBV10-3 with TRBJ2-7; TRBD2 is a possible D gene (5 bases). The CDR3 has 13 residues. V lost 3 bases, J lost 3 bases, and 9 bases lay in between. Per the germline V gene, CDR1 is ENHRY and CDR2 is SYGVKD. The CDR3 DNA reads TGTGCCATCAGTGATGGGAGCGACTACGAGCAGTACTTC. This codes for CAISDGSDYEQYF.

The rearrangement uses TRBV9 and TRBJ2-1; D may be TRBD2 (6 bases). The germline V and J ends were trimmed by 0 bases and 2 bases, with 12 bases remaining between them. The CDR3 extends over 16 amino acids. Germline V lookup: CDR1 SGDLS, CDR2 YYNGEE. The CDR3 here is CASSVGISGTYNEQFF. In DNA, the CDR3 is TGTGCCAGCAGCGTAGGTATTAGCGGTACCTACAATGAGCAGTTCTTC.

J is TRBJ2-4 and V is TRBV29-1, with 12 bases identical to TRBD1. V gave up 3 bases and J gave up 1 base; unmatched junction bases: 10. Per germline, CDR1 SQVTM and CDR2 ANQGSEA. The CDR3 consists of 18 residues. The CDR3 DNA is TGCAGCGTTGATGGCGGGACAGGGGGCGCGGGGGCCAAAAACATTCAGTACTTC. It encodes CSVDGGTGGAGAKNIQYF.

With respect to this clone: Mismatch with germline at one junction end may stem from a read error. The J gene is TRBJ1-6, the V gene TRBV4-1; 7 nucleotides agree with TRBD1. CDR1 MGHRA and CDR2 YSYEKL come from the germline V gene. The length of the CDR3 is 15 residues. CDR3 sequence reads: CASSKDRANNSPLHF. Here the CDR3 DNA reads TGCGCCAGCAGCAAAGACAGGGCGAATAATTCACCCCTCCACTTT.

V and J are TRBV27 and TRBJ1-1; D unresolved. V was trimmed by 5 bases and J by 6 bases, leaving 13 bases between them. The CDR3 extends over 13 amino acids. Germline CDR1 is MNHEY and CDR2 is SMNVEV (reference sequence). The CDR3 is CASSLTAGPEAFF. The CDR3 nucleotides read TGTGCCAGCAGTCTCACGGCGGGCCCTGAAGCTTTCTTT.

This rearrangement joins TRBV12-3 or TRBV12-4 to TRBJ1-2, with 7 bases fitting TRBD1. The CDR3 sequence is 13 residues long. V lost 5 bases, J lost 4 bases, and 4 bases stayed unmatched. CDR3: CASSEGAVYGYTF. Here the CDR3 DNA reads TGTGCCAGCAGTGAGGGGGCGGTCTATGGCTACACCTTC.

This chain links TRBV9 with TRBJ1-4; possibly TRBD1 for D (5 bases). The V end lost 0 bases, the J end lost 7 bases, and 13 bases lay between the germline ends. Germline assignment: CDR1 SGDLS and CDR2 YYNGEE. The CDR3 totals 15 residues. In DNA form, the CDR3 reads TGTGCCAGCAGCGTAGGCCCCAGGGAGGCTGAAAAACTGTTTTTT. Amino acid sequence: CASSVGPREAEKLFF. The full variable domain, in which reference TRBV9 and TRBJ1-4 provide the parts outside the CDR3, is DSGVTQTPKHLITATGQRVTLRCSPRSGDLSVYWYQQSLDQGLQFLIQYYNGEERAKGNILERFSAQQFPDLHSELNLSSLELGDSALYFCASSVGPREAEKLFFGSGTQLSVL.

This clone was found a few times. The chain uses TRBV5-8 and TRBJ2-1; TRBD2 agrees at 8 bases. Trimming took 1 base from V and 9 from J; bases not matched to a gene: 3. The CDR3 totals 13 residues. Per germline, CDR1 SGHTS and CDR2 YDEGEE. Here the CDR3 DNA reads TGTGCCAGCAGCTTGCGGACTAGCAGTGAGCAGTTCTTC. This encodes CASSLRTSSEQFF.

This CDR3 reads CSAGETYEQYF. The CDR3 DNA reads TGCAGTGCCGGGGAGACCTACGAGCAGTACTTC. The genes are TRBV20-1 and TRBJ2-7, with D possibly being TRBD2 (5 bases). The CDR3 length is 11 residues. V lost 6 bases and J 2 bases, leaving 8 bases between the germline ends. The germline V gene has CDR1 DFQATT and CDR2 SNEGSKA (reference sequence).

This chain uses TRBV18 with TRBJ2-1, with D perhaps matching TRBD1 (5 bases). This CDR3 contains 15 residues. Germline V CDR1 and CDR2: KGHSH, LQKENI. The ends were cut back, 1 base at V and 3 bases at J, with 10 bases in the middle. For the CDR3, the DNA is TGTGCCAGCTCACCACAGGGGTCTTTCTACAATGAGCAGTTCTTC. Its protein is CASSPQGSFYNEQFF.

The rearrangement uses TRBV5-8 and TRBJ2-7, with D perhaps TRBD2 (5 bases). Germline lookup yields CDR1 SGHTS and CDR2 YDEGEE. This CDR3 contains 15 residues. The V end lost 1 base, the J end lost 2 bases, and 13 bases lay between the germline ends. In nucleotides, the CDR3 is TGTGCCAGCAGCTTGAGGGCGGGCTCAGCCTACGAGCAGTACTTC. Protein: CASSLRAGSAYEQYF.

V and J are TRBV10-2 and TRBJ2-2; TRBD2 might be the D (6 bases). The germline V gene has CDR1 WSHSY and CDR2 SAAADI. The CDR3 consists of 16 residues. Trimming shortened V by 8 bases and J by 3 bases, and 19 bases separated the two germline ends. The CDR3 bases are TGCGCCAGCCTCACCGGGGCGGGAACTTACACCGGGGAGCTGTTTTTT. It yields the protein CASLTGAGTYTGELFF.

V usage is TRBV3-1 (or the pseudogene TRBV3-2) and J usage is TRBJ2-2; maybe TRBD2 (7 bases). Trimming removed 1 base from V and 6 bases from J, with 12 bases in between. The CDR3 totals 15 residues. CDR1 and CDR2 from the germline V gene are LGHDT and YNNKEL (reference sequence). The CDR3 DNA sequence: TGTGCCAGCAGCCAAGCGGGGGGCCGGGCCGGGGAGCTGTTTTTT. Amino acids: CASSQAGGRAGELFF.

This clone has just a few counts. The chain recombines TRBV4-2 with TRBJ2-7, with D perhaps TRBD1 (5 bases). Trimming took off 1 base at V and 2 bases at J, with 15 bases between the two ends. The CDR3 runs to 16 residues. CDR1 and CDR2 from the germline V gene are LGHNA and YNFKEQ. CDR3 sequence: CASSQGWGEPTYEQYF. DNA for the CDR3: TGTGCCAGCAGCCAAGGGTGGGGCGAACCTACCTACGAGCAGTACTTC.

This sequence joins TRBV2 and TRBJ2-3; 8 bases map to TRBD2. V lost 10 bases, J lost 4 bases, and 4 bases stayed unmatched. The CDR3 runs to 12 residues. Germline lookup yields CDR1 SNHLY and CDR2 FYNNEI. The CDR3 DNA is TGTGCCACCGGGCGGGAGGCAGATACGCAGTATTTT. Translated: CATGREADTQYF. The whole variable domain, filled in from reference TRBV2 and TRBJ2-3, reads EPEVTQTPSHQVTQMGQEVILRCVPISNHLYFYWYRQILGQKVEFLVSFYNNEISEKSEIFDDQFSVERPDGSNFTLKIRSTKLEDSAMYFCATGREADTQYFGPGTRLTVL.

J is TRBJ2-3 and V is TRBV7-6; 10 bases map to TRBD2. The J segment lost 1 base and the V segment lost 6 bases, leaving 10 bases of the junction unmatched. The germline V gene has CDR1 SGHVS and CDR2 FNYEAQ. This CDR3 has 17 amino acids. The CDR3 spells CASSTPPGTSGTDTQYF. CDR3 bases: TGTGCCAGCAGTACCCCCCCCGGGACTAGCGGCACAGATACGCAGTATTTT.

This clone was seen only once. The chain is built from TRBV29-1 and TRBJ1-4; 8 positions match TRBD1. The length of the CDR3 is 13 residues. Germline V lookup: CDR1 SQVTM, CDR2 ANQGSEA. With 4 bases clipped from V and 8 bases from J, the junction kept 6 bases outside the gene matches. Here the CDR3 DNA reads TGCAGCGTTGCCCAGGGGGCCGGAGAAAAACTGTTTTTT. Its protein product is CSVAQGAGEKLFF.

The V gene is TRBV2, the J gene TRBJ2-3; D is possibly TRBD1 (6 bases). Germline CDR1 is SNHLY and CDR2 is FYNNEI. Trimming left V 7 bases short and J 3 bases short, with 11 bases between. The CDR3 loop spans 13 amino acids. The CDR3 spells CASIFGQTDTQYF. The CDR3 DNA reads TGTGCCAGCATATTCGGACAGACAGATACGCAGTATTTT.

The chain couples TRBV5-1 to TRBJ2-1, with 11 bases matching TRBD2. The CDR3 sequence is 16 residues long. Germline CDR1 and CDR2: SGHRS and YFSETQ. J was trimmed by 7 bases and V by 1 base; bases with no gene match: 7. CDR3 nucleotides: TGCGCCAGCAGCTTGACTAGCGGGAGTTGGGGTAATGAGCAGTTCTTC. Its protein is CASSLTSGSWGNEQFF. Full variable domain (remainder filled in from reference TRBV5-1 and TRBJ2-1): KAGVTQTPRYLIKTRGQQVTLSCSPISGHRSVSWYQQTPGQGLQFLFEYFSETQRNKGNFPGRFSGRQFSNSRSEMNVSTLELGDSALYLCASSLTSGSWGNEQFFGPGTRLTVL.

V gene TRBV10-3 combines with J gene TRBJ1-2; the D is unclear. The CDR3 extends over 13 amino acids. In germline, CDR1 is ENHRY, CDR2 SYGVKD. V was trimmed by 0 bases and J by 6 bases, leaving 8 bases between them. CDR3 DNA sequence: TGTGCCATCAGTGAGTCGGTTGGAGATGGCTACACCTTC. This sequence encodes CAISESVGDGYTF.

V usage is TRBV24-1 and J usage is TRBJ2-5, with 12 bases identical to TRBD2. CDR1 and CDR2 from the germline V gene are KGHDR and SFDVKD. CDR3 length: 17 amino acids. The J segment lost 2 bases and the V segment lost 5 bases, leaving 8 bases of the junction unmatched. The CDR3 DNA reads TGTGCCACCAGTGCGCCTAGCGGGAGGGTGGGGCAAGAGACCCAGTACTTC. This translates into CATSAPSGRVGQETQYF.

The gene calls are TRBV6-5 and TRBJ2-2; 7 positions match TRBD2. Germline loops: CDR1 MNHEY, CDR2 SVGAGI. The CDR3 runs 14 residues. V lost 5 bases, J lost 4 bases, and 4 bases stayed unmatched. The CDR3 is CASSKRERTGELFF. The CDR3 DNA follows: TGTGCCAGCAGTAAGCGGGAACGCACCGGGGAGCTGTTTTTT.